These 18 T cell receptor beta chains came from one sample sequenced in a study of blood T cells in healthy people across ages. A second PCR, run for roughly 7 to 12 cycles, used a sample-barcoded 5' primer plus a J-beta primer mix. MiXCR was run by TCRdb on the 5' RACE reads, yielding one entry per CDR3 protein. The profile shows approximately 810,000 distinct CDR3 sequences, under 35% of them singletons. The sample was blood. Every receptor here comes from a woman of 80 years or more in good health.

This clonotype was found many times. This chain connects TRBV12-3 or TRBV12-4 to TRBJ2-7, with D perhaps given as TRBD1 or TRBD2 (7 bases each). The CDR3 is 13 amino acids. V lost 4 bases and J lost 6, with 13 bases in between. The CDR3 sequence is CASSSFRGGEQYF. The CDR3 DNA is TGTGCCAGCAGTTCGTTCAGGGGGGGCGAGCAGTACTTC.

The chain recombines TRBV28 with TRBJ2-1; D unresolved. Germline loops: CDR1 MDHEN, CDR2 SYDVKM. V lost 7 bases to trimming and J lost 8 bases, with 21 bases between them. The CDR3 runs to 15 residues. The CDR3 DNA follows: TGTGCCAGCAATTGGGGAAGCAGCCCCGAGGATGAGCAGTTCTTC. Its protein is CASNWGSSPEDEQFF.

At least ten counts were recorded for this clonotype. V and J are TRBV4-2 and TRBJ2-1; 8 positions match TRBD2. This CDR3 region has 20 residues. V shed 3 bases, J shed 0 bases, and the junction held 16 bases outside the gene matches. Germline CDR1 and CDR2: LGHNA and YNFKEQ. In nucleotides, the CDR3 is TGTGCCAGCAGCCAGAGGAGGGCAGCGGGGGTCCTGAGCTCCTACAATGAGCAGTTCTTC. This codes for CASSQRRAAGVLSSYNEQFF.

This clonotype was counted a few times. A much larger clone differs by one base, so this may be a read error. The chain uses TRBV7-2 and TRBJ2-7; 7 bases align to TRBD2. The CDR3 loop spans 14 amino acids. V lost 5 bases and J lost 5; bases outside the gene matches: 9. CDR1 and CDR2 (germline): SGHTA, FQGNSA. This CDR3 reads CASSPRLAGHEQYF. The CDR3 DNA sequence: TGTGCCAGCAGCCCAAGACTAGCTGGCCACGAGCAGTACTTC.

This clonotype was detected ten times or more. The chain recombines TRBV3-1 with TRBJ2-1, with TRBD2 identical over 13 bases. Unmatched junction bases numbered 3, after V lost 0 bases and J lost 7 bases. Germline V gene lookup returns CDR1 LGHDT and CDR2 YNNKEL (reference sequence). The CDR3 spans 16 residues. CDR3: CASSQERLAGGNEQFF. The CDR3 nucleotides are TGTGCCAGCAGCCAAGAAAGACTAGCGGGGGGTAATGAGCAGTTCTTC.

CDR3 sequence: CAISESGQGASVQYF. In nucleotides, the CDR3 is TGTGCCATCAGTGAGTCGGGACAGGGGGCAAGCGTGCAGTACTTC. The V call is TRBV10-3, the J call TRBJ2-5, with 12 bases fitting TRBD1. The CDR3 runs to 15 residues. The germline gives CDR1 ENHRY, CDR2 SYGVKD. V was pared by 0 bases and J by 11 bases, with 7 bases of the junction left unmatched.

V and J are TRBV5-1 and TRBJ2-7; maybe TRBD1 (6 bases). This CDR3 has 14 amino acids. Germline V gives CDR1 SGHRS, CDR2 YFSETQ. Between the trimmed V and J ends, which lost 0 bases and 5 bases, there was a span of 12 bases. The CDR3 loop is CASSLVQGPNEQYF. In DNA form, the CDR3 reads TGCGCCAGCAGCTTGGTCCAGGGGCCTAACGAGCAGTACTTC.

This clonotype was recorded many times. CDR3 DNA sequence: TGCAGTGCTAGAGTCAGAGAGTACGGGGGTTCACCCCTCCACTTT. Protein product: CSARVREYGGSPLHF. The gene calls are TRBV20-1 and TRBJ1-6; perhaps TRBD1 as D (5 bases). The germline CDR1 and CDR2 sequences are DFQATT and SNEGSKA (reference sequence). V was clipped by 1 base and J by 9 bases, with 16 bases between them. The CDR3 consists of 15 residues.

This clonotype was picked up many times. The V gene is TRBV4-3, the J gene TRBJ2-7; 8 bases are shared with TRBD1. The CDR3 length is 14 residues. CDR1 is LGHNA and CDR2 is YSLEER in the germline V gene. V was clipped by 4 bases and J by 3 bases; unmatched bases: 5. The CDR3 sequence is CASSPGQVFYEQYF. The CDR3 region has the DNA TGCGCCAGCAGCCCGGGACAGGTTTTCTACGAGCAGTACTTC.

This clonotype came up many times. The J gene is TRBJ2-1, the V gene TRBV5-4; 9 nucleotides agree with TRBD1. The CDR3 covers 15 residues. V dropped 3 bases and J dropped 5; count of bases not matched to a gene: 6. CDR1 is SGHNT and CDR2 is YYREEE in the germline V gene (reference sequence). The CDR3 is CASSSGQGRHNEQFF. CDR3 sequence (DNA): TGTGCCAGCAGCTCAGGACAGGGGAGGCACAATGAGCAGTTCTTC. The variable domain in full, completed from reference TRBV5-4 and TRBJ2-1, reads ETGVTQSPTHLIKTRGQQVTLRCSSQSGHNTVSWYQQALGQGPQFIFQYYREEENGRGNFPPRFSGLQFPNYSSELNVNALELDDSALYLCASSSGQGRHNEQFFGPGTRLTVL.

The chain carries TRBV6-5 and TRBJ2-6; D uncertain. The V and J ends lost 2 bases and 0 bases respectively, with 2 bases between them. Germline V gene lookup returns CDR1 MNHEY and CDR2 SVGAGI. The CDR3 is made up of 14 amino acids. The CDR3 DNA reads TGTGCCAGCAGTTACCGCTCTGGGGCCAACGTCCTGACTTTC. This translates into CASSYRSGANVLTF.

V is TRBV10-3 and J is TRBJ2-3; the D is unclear. Germline V lookup: CDR1 ENHRY, CDR2 SYGVKD. Trimming stripped 4 bases from V and 5 bases from J, with 7 bases between. The CDR3 has 12 residues. CDR3 sequence: CAISGGKDTQYF. In nucleotides, the CDR3 is TGTGCCATCAGTGGCGGAAAAGATACGCAGTATTTT.

This clonotype appeared many times. This chain joins TRBV7-8 and TRBJ2-3; D call uncertain. There are 11 residues in the CDR3. The V gene lost 8 bases and the J gene lost 5 bases, with 8 bases spanning the gap. The germline CDR1 and CDR2 sequences are SGHVS and FQNEAQ. CDR3 sequence reads: CASGVQDTQYF. Written as DNA, the CDR3 is TGTGCCAGCGGGGTTCAAGATACGCAGTATTTT.

J is TRBJ2-3 and V is TRBV4-2, with 7 positions matching TRBD2. Germline V lookup: CDR1 LGHNA, CDR2 YNFKEQ. The J segment lost 2 bases and the V segment lost 5 bases, leaving 7 bases of the junction unmatched. The length of the CDR3 is 15 residues. DNA for the CDR3: TGTGCCAGCAGCACACGACGGGGGGTCACAGATACGCAGTATTTT. This encodes CASSTRRGVTDTQYF.

About this clonotype: At one end the junction does not follow the germline gene, possibly because of a read error. The J gene is TRBJ1-4, the V gene TRBV5-1; 9 nucleotides match TRBD1. From germline, CDR1 is SGHRS and CDR2 YFSETQ. This CDR3 has 15 amino acids. CDR3 nucleotides: TGCGCCAGCAGCAGGACAGGGGCTAGCGAGGAAAAGCTGTTTTTT. It specifies CASSRTGASEEKLFF.

This clonotype has only a few counts. A read error is possible here, since a much larger clone lies one base away. The chain has TRBV4-3 and TRBJ2-7; no clear D. Between the trimmed V and J ends, which lost 4 bases and 5 bases, there was a span of 15 bases. The CDR3 totals 14 residues. In germline, CDR1 is LGHNA, CDR2 YSLEER. The CDR3 spells CASSPRHLENEQYF. The CDR3 DNA sequence: TGCGCCAGCAGCCCTCGGCATTTAGAGAACGAGCAGTACTTC.

The chain carries TRBV6-2 or TRBV6-3 and TRBJ2-1; the match to TRBD2 covers 9 bases. The trim removed 6 bases at V and 7 bases at J, leaving 4 bases unmatched. The CDR3 sequence is 13 residues long. Germline loops: CDR1 MNHEY, CDR2 SVGEGT. CDR3 sequence: CASSRSGGNEQFF. CDR3 nucleotide sequence: TGTGCCAGCAGCCGTAGCGGGGGAAATGAGCAGTTCTTC.

Many counts were recorded for this clonotype. For the CDR3, the DNA is TGCGCCAGCAGCGCCAGGGGGGAGACCCAGTACTTC. It translates to CASSARGETQYF. The gene calls are TRBV5-1 and TRBJ2-5; 7 nucleotides align to TRBD1. The CDR3 length is 12 residues. V trimming: 4 bases; J trimming: 5 bases; junction bases outside the gene matches: 2. Germline CDR1 is SGHRS and CDR2 is YFSETQ.